The present TCR beta chain was sequenced within a study of blood T cell repertoires in COVID-19. In the study overall: PBMCs, B-cell-depleted T cells, or T cells provided the cDNA or gDNA that made up the material.

The CDR3 contains 15 residues. Trimming at V came to 3 bases and at J to 3 bases, leaving 5 bases not matched to a gene. Germline lookup yields CDR1 SNHLY and CDR2 FYNNEI. Repertoires were generated with immunoSEQ multiplex PCR, while TCRdb's copy carries only in-frame clones and drops some. The sample holds approximately 110,000 clones, around 91% seen once. Material for sequencing was peripheral blood. The TCR originated in a woman aged 80 or older with acute or convalescent COVID-19. The genes are TRBV2 and TRBJ1-2; 9 positions match TRBD1. CDR3 residues: CASSEGTGWDYGYTF. CDR3 DNA: TGTGCCAGCAGTGAGGGGACAGGGTGGGACTATGGCTACACCTTC. The complete variable domain, with remaining parts taken from reference TRBV2 and TRBJ1-2, reads EPEVTQTPSHQVTQMGQEVILRCVPISNHLYFYWYRQILGQKVEFLVSFYNNEISEKSEIFDDQFSVERPDGSNFTLKIRSTKLEDSAMYFCASSEGTGWDYGYTFGSGTRLTVV.